A selection of T cell receptor beta chains follows, all from one sample in a study of cytomegalovirus exposure and HLA in healthy donors. The protocol was immunoSEQ multiplex PCR, while the TCRdb copy is restricted to in-frame clones and leaves out a portion. The sample lists approximately 88,000 clones, 70% to 90% occurring once. Sequenced material: PBMCs. The receptors originated from a man between 18 and 35 years old in good health and CMV-seronegative. CDR3s include the opening cysteine and the closing phenylalanine or tryptophan. Fields, in order: V gene, clone size, CDR3 protein. Clone size is not always given. Where it is, it says once, few, many or a class for expanded clones.

TRBV27 | NA | CASSLDTGYTEAFF
TRBV27 | NA | CASSFWAGGNYGYTF
TRBV15 | NA | CATSRGTGLAGAPQETQYF
TRBV2 | NA | CASSEFVGGGQPQHF
TRBV28 | NA | CASRQNYGYTF
TRBV19 | NA | CASSMGQGGETQYF
TRBV2 | few | CASSDPRTGWNEQYF
TRBV5-4 | NA | CASSPAGGINYNEQFF
TRBV13 | NA | CASSLASPPLTETSTDTQYF
TRBV5-4 | NA | CASSLQGANYGYTF
TRBV7-8 | NA | CASCPGRDKNQPQHF
TRBV18 | NA | CASSSQGASDTQYF
TRBV19 | NA | CASSISRQGAAREKLFF
TRBV11-1 | NA | CASSLIYRGGGADTQYF
TRBV6-5 | NA | CASSWGQGNQPQHF
TRBV5-4 | NA | CASSPKDRGETEAFF
TRBV18 | NA | CASSPPTGYGYTF
TRBV5-1 | NA | CASSLETGRNYGYTF
TRBV5-4 | NA | CASSLAGGLYYEQYF
TRBV18 | NA | CASSPGQFSGNTIYF
TRBV7-9 | NA | CASSLSGSRQPQHF
TRBV29-1 | NA | CSASGQGSYGYTF
TRBV2 | NA | CASSVMGGTYEQYF
TRBV11-2 | few | CASSLGGTGSEKLFF
TRBV29-1 | NA | CSASGSRDYEQYF
TRBV28 | NA | CASSLSRSPDTQYF
TRBV9 | NA | CASSVGGQGRTPRYNEQFF
TRBV6-6 | NA | CASSYSDSYNSPLHF
TRBV5-5 | few | CASSPRAGGIHGYTF
TRBV5-6 | NA | CASSFRQGLGTQYF
TRBV6-4 | NA | CANIRTGENEGTDTQYF
TRBV7-9 | NA | CASSLRGSPSEAFF
TRBV7-7 | once | CASSRLGANTGELFF
TRBV6-5 | NA | CASSYEGSGANVLTF
TRBV30 | NA | CAWSVTGLNTEAFF
TRBV4-2 | NA | CASSQGASGGLTDTQYF
TRBV13 | NA | CASSLRGGEQYF